This T cell receptor (beta chain) was profiled in a study of blood T cell repertoires in COVID-19. Sequencing used immunoSEQ multiplex PCR; TCRdb keeps in-frame clones, though not all of them. Found here are roughly 250,000 clones, 84% of them singletons; the top ten hold over 1.5%. V lost 3 bases to trimming and J lost 7 bases, with 12 bases between them. CDR3 size: 13 residues. Germline CDR1 is SEHNR and CDR2 is FQNEAQ (reference sequence). This TCR came from a woman aged 40 to 50 who had recovered from COVID-19. The rearrangement links TRBV7-9 to TRBJ1-1; D may be TRBD1 (6 bases). The sequencing sample was made of peripheral blood. The CDR3 loop is CASSFHGTSEAFF. The CDR3 nucleotides are TGTGCCAGCAGCTTCCACGGGACAAGTGAAGCTTTCTTT.